These 24 T cell receptor beta chains were all obtained from the same sample, sequenced in a study of CD8 T cells in ankylosing spondylitis. Findings and limits, study-wide: A TCR beta motif made of about 8 highly homologous variants seemed typical of ankylosing spondylitis blood.

Their antigens are not known. TCRdb ran MiXCR on the 5' RACE reads and lists one entry per CDR3 protein. The profile covers 500,000 to 550,000 distinct CDR3 sequences, with 10% to 15% appearing a single time and approximately 6.2% taken by the ten largest. Sequenced input: blood, either unsorted or a sorted T cell fraction (not recorded which). These receptors were taken from a male donor with ankylosing spondylitis.

This clonotype occurred a few times. This chain uses TRBV7-8 with TRBJ2-1, with D maybe TRBD2 (5 bases). Germline V CDR1 and CDR2: SGHVS, FQNEAQ. The CDR3 covers 15 residues. Trimming took 5 bases from V and 3 from J, leaving 14 bases between them. The CDR3 coding sequence is TGTGCCAGCAGCGCCGGACTCCGAGACTACAATGAGCAGTTCTTC. Its translation: CASSAGLRDYNEQFF.

This chain joins TRBV5-4 and TRBJ2-3, with 11 bases matching TRBD1. The length of the CDR3 is 14 residues. CDR1 is SGHNT and CDR2 is YYREEE in the germline V gene (reference sequence). Trimming took 9 bases from V and 3 from J; bases not matched to a gene: 6. CDR3 in amino acids: CAIPGQGETDTQYF. In nucleotides, the CDR3 is TGTGCCATTCCGGGACAGGGGGAAACAGATACGCAGTATTTT.

This clonotype turned up a few times. V is TRBV3-1 and J is TRBJ2-1; 8 positions agree with TRBD2. Trimming took 4 bases from V and 14 from J; bases not matched to a gene: 7. CDR3 length: 12 amino acids. The germline CDR1 and CDR2 sequences are LGHDT and YNNKEL (reference sequence). Here the CDR3 reads CASSPGGRGEFF. The CDR3 coding sequence is TGTGCCAGCAGCCCGGGGGGGAGAGGGGAGTTCTTC.

Many counts were recorded for this clonotype. This sequence joins TRBV11-1 and TRBJ2-1; maybe TRBD1 (5 bases). CDR3 length: 14 amino acids. Germline V CDR1 and CDR2: SGHAT, FQDESV (reference sequence). Trimming shortened V by 5 bases and J by 7 bases, and 15 bases separated the two germline ends. The CDR3 sequence: CASSPQGASNEQFF. The CDR3 coding sequence is TGTGCCAGCAGCCCTCAAGGGGCCTCGAATGAGCAGTTCTTC.

The V gene is TRBV29-1, the J gene TRBJ2-7, with D perhaps matching TRBD1 (8 bases). Per the germline V gene, CDR1 is SQVTM and CDR2 is ANQGSEA. Trimming cost V 3 bases and J 5 bases, with 20 bases left between them. The CDR3 has 15 residues. For the CDR3, the DNA is TGCAGCGTTGATGGGACAGGAGGGGGGGTGGACGAGCAGTACTTC. Protein product: CSVDGTGGGVDEQYF.

The chain is built from TRBV10-3 and TRBJ2-7; 7 positions agree with TRBD1. Germline V lookup: CDR1 ENHRY, CDR2 SYGVKD. The J segment lost 3 bases and the V segment lost 2 bases, leaving 4 bases of the junction unmatched. The CDR3 is 14 amino acids. CDR3 sequence reads: CAISEGQAIYEQYV. In nucleotides, the CDR3 is TGTGCCATCAGTGAGGGACAGGCCATCTACGAGCAGTACGTC.

This clonotype was recorded at least ten times. The chain uses TRBV11-2 and TRBJ2-7; a possible D gene is TRBD2 (6 bases). This CDR3 region has 15 residues. Germline values: CDR1 SGHAT, CDR2 FQNNGV. Trimming left V 5 bases short and J 0 bases short, with 14 bases between. CDR3 DNA: TGTGCCAGCAGCCAGATAGCGGCTAACTCCTACGAGCAGTACTTC. It encodes CASSQIAANSYEQYF.

The gene calls are TRBV24-1 and TRBJ2-2; TRBD2 matches 11 bases. V lost 5 bases to trimming and J lost 7 bases; unmatched junction nucleotides: 8. The CDR3 is 16 residues long. Germline CDR1 and CDR2: KGHDR and SFDVKD. CDR3 sequence: CATSALLAGVDGELFF. CDR3 DNA sequence: TGTGCCACCAGTGCTCTACTAGCGGGAGTGGACGGGGAGCTGTTTTTT.

This clonotype has just a few counts. DNA for the CDR3: TGCGCCAGCAGCCACAACTCAGGTAGATTTGGGTACGAGCAGTACTTC. Translating it yields CASSHNSGRFGYEQYF. This chain connects TRBV5-1 to TRBJ2-7; D is ambiguous. Trimming took off 4 bases at V and 4 bases at J, with 21 bases between the two ends. The CDR3 contains 16 residues. The germline gives CDR1 SGHRS, CDR2 YFSETQ.

This clonotype was seen only a few times. V and J are TRBV15 and TRBJ1-4, with a weak D call TRBD1 (5 bases). Germline-derived CDR1 and CDR2 are LNHNV and YYDKDF (reference sequence). The CDR3 runs 15 residues. Trimming pared 0 bases from V and 3 bases from J, leaving 8 bases between. This chain's CDR3 is CATSREGTSNEKLFF. The CDR3 DNA sequence: TGTGCCACCAGCAGAGAGGGGACGTCTAATGAAAAACTGTTTTTT.

The chain is built from TRBV10-1 and TRBJ1-1, with D unclear. This CDR3 region has 15 residues. Trimming took 3 bases from V and 0 from J, leaving 11 bases between them. Germline CDR1 is WNHNN and CDR2 is SYGVQD (reference sequence). The CDR3 here is CASSDFAGVNTEAFF. The CDR3 nucleotides read TGCGCCAGCAGTGATTTCGCAGGCGTGAACACTGAAGCTTTCTTT.

This clonotype has a handful of counts. The chain uses TRBV29-1 and TRBJ1-1, with 9 bases fitting TRBD1. The CDR3 contains 11 residues. The germline V gene encodes CDR1 SQVTM and CDR2 ANQGSEA. With V trimmed by 7 bases and J by 5 bases, 2 bases remained unmatched. DNA of the CDR3: TGCAGCGCCGGGACAGGGACTGAAGCTTTCTTT. It is translated as CSAGTGTEAFF. The full variable domain, in which reference TRBV29-1 and TRBJ1-1 provide the parts outside the CDR3, is SAVISQKPSRDICQRGTSLTIQCQVDSQVTMMFWYRQQPGQSLTLIATANQGSEATYESGFVIDKFPISRPNLTFSTLTVSNMSPEDSSIYLCSAGTGTEAFFGQGTRLTVV.

This clonotype was seen a few times. V gene TRBV5-1 combines with J gene TRBJ2-1; 8 bases are a match to TRBD1. CDR3 length: 14 residues. Germline V CDR1 and CDR2: SGHRS, YFSETQ. V was clipped by 4 bases and J by 5 bases; unmatched bases: 5. The CDR3 DNA reads TGCGCCAGCAGCCTCCAGACAGGGGACAATGAGCAGTTCTTC. Its protein product is CASSLQTGDNEQFF.

This clonotype has more than one count but fewer than ten. V usage is TRBV18 and J usage is TRBJ2-3; D may correspond to TRBD1 or TRBD2 (5 bases each). CDR3 length equals 15 residues. V lost 6 bases and J 1 base, leaving 14 bases between the germline ends. Germline V gene sequence: CDR1 KGHSH, CDR2 LQKENI. The DNA for the CDR3 is TGTGCCAGCTCGCGAGAGGGACCCCGCACAGATACGCAGTATTTT. Translation gives CASSREGPRTDTQYF.

This clonotype was detected a few times. The chain joins TRBV11-2 to TRBJ2-1, with TRBD2 matching over 11 bases. Germline V lookup: CDR1 SGHAT, CDR2 FQNNGV. The CDR3 has 15 amino acids. J gave up 9 bases and V 1 base, and 5 bases lay outside the gene matches. The chain's CDR3 is CASSLGSGTSGEQFF. The DNA for the CDR3 is TGTGCCAGCAGCTTAGGGTCCGGGACTAGCGGTGAGCAGTTCTTC.

This clonotype turned up a few times. This sequence joins TRBV11-2 and TRBJ1-4; D not resolved. CDR1 is SGHAT and CDR2 is FQNNGV in the germline V gene. Trimming stripped 0 bases from V and 5 bases from J, with 7 bases between. The CDR3 spans 14 residues. In DNA, the CDR3 is TGTGCCAGCAGCTTAGAAATTGCCAATGAAAAACTGTTTTTT. Protein product: CASSLEIANEKLFF.

The chain joins TRBV6-1 to TRBJ1-4, with D unclear. The V and J ends lost 6 bases and 5 bases respectively, with 13 bases between them. Germline assignment: CDR1 MNHNS and CDR2 SASEGT. There are 14 residues in the CDR3. CDR3 sequence: CASSPGFPNEKLFF. In DNA, the CDR3 is TGTGCCAGCAGCCCGGGATTTCCCAATGAAAAACTGTTTTTT.

The chain combines TRBV4-1 with TRBJ2-2; 7 nucleotides align to TRBD1. CDR3 length equals 16 residues. The V and J ends lost 2 bases and 8 bases, in that order; junction bases with no gene match: 11. Germline V gene sequence: CDR1 MGHRA, CDR2 YSYEKL. The CDR3 sequence is CASSQLRDSQGGELFF. The CDR3 DNA is TGCGCCAGCAGCCAACTCCGGGACAGTCAAGGGGGGGAGCTGTTTTTT.

The chain joins TRBV27 to TRBJ2-7, with 8 bases that match TRBD1. J gave up 7 bases and V 5 bases, and 7 bases lay outside the gene matches. Germline lookup yields CDR1 MNHEY and CDR2 SMNVEV (reference sequence). This CDR3 is built from 13 residues. The CDR3 bases are TGTGCCAGCAGTCCGGGGACAGGCGGGGAGCAGTACGTC. Translated: CASSPGTGGEQYV.

J is TRBJ2-2 and V is TRBV28; TRBD1 might be the D (6 bases). Germline loops: CDR1 MDHEN, CDR2 SYDVKM. Trimming stripped 7 bases from V and 0 bases from J, with 15 bases between. The CDR3 has 16 amino acids. DNA for the CDR3: TGTGCCAGCACCCTCCCGGGACACCCGAACACCGGGGAGCTGTTTTTT. This gives the protein CASTLPGHPNTGELFF. Looking up the rest from reference TRBV28 and TRBJ2-2 gives the full variable domain: DVKVTQSSRYLVKRTGEKVFLECVQDMDHENMFWYRQDPGLGLRLIYFSYDVKMKEKGDIPEGYSVSREKKERFSLILESASTNQTSMYLCASTLPGHPNTGELFFGEGSRLTVL.

V usage is TRBV12-3 or TRBV12-4 and J usage is TRBJ2-1; 10 bases are shared with TRBD2. The length of the CDR3 is 15 residues. The J segment lost 9 bases and the V segment lost 10 bases, leaving 15 bases of the junction unmatched. CDR3 loop: CATIRGLAGDIEQFF. The CDR3 nucleotides read TGTGCCACCATCCGGGGGCTAGCGGGAGACATTGAGCAGTTCTTC.

This clonotype was seen only a few times. The chain carries TRBV11-2 and TRBJ2-1; D is unclear. The germline V and J ends were trimmed by 1 base and 3 bases, with 10 bases remaining between them. Germline assignment: CDR1 SGHAT and CDR2 FQNNGV. CDR3 length: 15 amino acids. This CDR3 is CASSLGPTLYNEQFF. The CDR3 bases are TGTGCCAGCAGCTTAGGTCCAACCCTCTACAATGAGCAGTTCTTC. Looking up the rest from reference TRBV11-2 and TRBJ2-1 gives the full variable domain: EAGVAQSPRYKIIEKRQSVAFWCNPISGHATLYWYQQILGQGPKLLIQFQNNGVVDDSQLPKDRFSAERLKGVDSTLKIQPAKLEDSAVYLCASSLGPTLYNEQFFGPGTRLTVL.

The chain is built from TRBV29-1 and TRBJ1-2; D possibly corresponds to TRBD1 (5 bases). The germline CDR1 and CDR2 sequences are SQVTM and ANQGSEA. V was clipped by 4 bases and J by 8 bases, with 14 bases between them. The CDR3 has 12 amino acids. CDR3 nucleotides: TGCAGCGTTGGAGGACTGGGACGGGGCTACACCTTC. This codes for CSVGGLGRGYTF.

This clonotype was counted at least ten times. The J gene is TRBJ2-7, the V gene TRBV7-7; D gene unclear. Germline V lookup: CDR1 SSHAT, CDR2 FNYEAQ (reference sequence). Trimming shortened V by 5 bases and J by 6 bases, and 14 bases separated the two germline ends. CDR3 length: 13 residues. CDR3 loop: CASSTTRITEQYF. CDR3 DNA: TGTGCCAGCAGCACCACCCGGATTACCGAGCAGTACTTC.